The clone carrying this T cell receptor (beta chain) has ten or more counts. What it recognizes is unknown. V lost 5 bases, J lost 1 base, and 11 bases lay in between. The V gene's germline CDR1 is ENHRY and CDR2 SYGVKD. CDR3 size: 14 residues. The data originate from a study of cytomegalovirus exposure and HLA in healthy donors. Study information: Earlier work reported approximately 110 million unique TCR beta sequences from 150 million to 200 million T cells. Notes on the study in general: TCR beta chain V- and J-gene trimming was linked, in a later analysis, to a missense variant in DCLRE1C. A later look showed TCR association rates differing by HLA locus, highest for DRB1 and lowest for HLA-C.

PCR was performed using 60 Vbeta and 13 Jbeta primers. Libraries were prepared by immunoSEQ multiplex PCR; TCRdb keeps only in-frame clonotypes and omits some of them. The sample records about 190,000 clones, about 83% being singletons. This clonotype was sampled from a young woman in good health and CMV-seropositive. Specimen: PBMCs. The chain is built from TRBV10-3 and TRBJ1-1, with unresolved D. This chain's CDR3 is CAISHARGNTEAFF. The CDR3 region has the DNA TGTGCCATCAGTCACGCGCGGGGGAACACTGAAGCTTTCTTT.